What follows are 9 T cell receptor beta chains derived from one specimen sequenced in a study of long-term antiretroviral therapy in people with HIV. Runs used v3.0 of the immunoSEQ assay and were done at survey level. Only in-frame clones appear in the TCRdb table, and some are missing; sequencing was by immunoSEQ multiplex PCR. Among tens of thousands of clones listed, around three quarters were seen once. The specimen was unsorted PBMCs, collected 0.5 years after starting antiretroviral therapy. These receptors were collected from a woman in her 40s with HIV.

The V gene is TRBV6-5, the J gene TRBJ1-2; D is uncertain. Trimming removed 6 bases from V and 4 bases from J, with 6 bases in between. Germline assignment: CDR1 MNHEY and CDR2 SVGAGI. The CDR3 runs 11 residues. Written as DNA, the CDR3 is TGTGCCAGCAGCCCCGGCTATGGCTACACCTTC. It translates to CASSPGYGYTF.

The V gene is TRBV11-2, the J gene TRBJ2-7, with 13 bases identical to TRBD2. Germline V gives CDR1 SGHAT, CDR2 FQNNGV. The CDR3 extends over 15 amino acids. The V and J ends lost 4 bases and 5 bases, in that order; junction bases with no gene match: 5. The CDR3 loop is CASSSRLAGGNEQYF. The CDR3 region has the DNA TGTGCCAGCAGCTCCAGACTAGCGGGGGGCAACGAGCAGTACTTC.

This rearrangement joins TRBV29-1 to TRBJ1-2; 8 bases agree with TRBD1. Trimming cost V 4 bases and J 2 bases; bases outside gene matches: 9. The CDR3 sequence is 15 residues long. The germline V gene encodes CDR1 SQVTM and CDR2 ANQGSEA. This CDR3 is CSVANRDRYNYGYTF. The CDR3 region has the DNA TGCAGCGTTGCCAACCGGGACAGGTACAACTATGGCTACACCTTC.

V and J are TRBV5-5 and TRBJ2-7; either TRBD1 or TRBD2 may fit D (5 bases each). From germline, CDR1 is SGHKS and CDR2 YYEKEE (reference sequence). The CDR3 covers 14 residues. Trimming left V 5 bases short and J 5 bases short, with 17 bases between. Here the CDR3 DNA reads TGTGCCAGCAGTCCCCGAGGGGTAGGCGACGAGCAGTACTTC. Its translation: CASSPRGVGDEQYF.

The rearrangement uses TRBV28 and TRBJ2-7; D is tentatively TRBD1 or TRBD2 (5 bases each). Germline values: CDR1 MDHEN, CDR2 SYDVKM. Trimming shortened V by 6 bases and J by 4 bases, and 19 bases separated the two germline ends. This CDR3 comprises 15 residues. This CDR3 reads CASRRPGPPSYEQYF. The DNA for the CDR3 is TGTGCCAGCAGGCGACCGGGACCCCCTAGTTACGAGCAGTACTTC.

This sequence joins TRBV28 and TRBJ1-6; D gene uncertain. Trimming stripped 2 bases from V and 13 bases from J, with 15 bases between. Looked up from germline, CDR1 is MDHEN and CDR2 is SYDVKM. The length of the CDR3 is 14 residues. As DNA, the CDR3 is TGTGCCAGCAGTTTAAGGACGCCGGCAAGGCCCCTCCACTTT. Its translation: CASSLRTPARPLHF.

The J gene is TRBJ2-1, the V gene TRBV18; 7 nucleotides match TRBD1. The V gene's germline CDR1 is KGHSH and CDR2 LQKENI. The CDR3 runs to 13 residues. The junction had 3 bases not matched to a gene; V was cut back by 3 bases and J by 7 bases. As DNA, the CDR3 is TGTGCCAGCTCACCCGACAGGGAGAATGAGCAGTTCTTC. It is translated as CASSPDRENEQFF.

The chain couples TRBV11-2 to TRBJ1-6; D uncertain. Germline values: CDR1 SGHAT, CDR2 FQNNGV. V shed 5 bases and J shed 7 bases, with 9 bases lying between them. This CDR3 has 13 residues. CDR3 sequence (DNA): TGTGCCAGCAGCCTGGAGCCGAATTCACCCCTCCACTTT. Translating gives CASSLEPNSPLHF.

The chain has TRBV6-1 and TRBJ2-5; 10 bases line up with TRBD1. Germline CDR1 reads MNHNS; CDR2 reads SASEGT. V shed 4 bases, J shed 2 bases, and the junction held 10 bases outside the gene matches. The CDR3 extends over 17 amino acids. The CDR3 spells CASSGDRTGGPQETQYF. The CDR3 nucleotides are TGTGCCAGCAGTGGCGATCGGACAGGGGGACCACAAGAGACCCAGTACTTC.